These 29 T cell receptor beta chains were all obtained from the same sample, sequenced in a study of somatic mutations in cytotoxic T cells in rheumatoid arthritis. Generated by immunoSEQ multiplex PCR, the TCRdb table keeps only in-frame clones and is missing some. The sample records approximately 19,000 clones, around four fifths being singletons. Sequencing input: CD8+ T cells sorted from blood. The receptors stem from an adult with rheumatoid arthritis.

The sample holds one count of this clone. The chain couples TRBV28 to TRBJ2-3; 10 bases fit TRBD2. J was trimmed by 1 base and V by 6 bases; bases with no gene match: 10. The CDR3 consists of 17 residues. The germline V gene has CDR1 MDHEN and CDR2 SYDVKM. CDR3: CASSDLGLAGGTDTQYF. In DNA form, the CDR3 reads TGTGCCAGCAGCGATCTCGGGCTAGCGGGAGGCACAGATACGCAGTATTTT.

The chain has TRBV30 and TRBJ2-7; tentative D call: TRBD1 (6 bases). V was trimmed by 4 bases and J by 0 bases, leaving 19 bases between them. The germline CDR1 and CDR2 sequences are GTSNPN and SVGIG (reference sequence). The CDR3 spans 16 residues. The CDR3 sequence: CAWNPFVGASSYEQYF. The CDR3 coding sequence is TGTGCCTGGAACCCATTTGTGGGGGCGAGCTCCTACGAGCAGTACTTC.

This rearrangement joins TRBV30 to TRBJ2-7; D is unclear. V was shortened by 3 bases and J by 6 bases, with 12 bases between the two germline ends. From germline, CDR1 is GTSNPN and CDR2 SVGIG (reference sequence). The length of the CDR3 is 12 residues. CDR3 region: CAWRDVPGEQYF. The CDR3 DNA is TGTGCCTGGAGAGACGTTCCGGGCGAGCAGTACTTC.

Comments on this clone: Compared with germline, one end of the junction differs, possibly owing to a read error. The J gene is TRBJ1-5, the V gene TRBV5-4, with TRBD1 as a possible D gene (5 bases). The CDR3 extends over 13 amino acids. CDR1 SGHNT and CDR2 YYREEE come from the germline V gene (reference sequence). The CDR3 is CASSGGPNKPQHF. The DNA of the CDR3 is TGTGCCAGCAGCGGGGGTCCCAATAAGCCCCAGCATTTT. The full variable domain, rest sourced from reference TRBV5-4 and TRBJ1-5, is ETGVTQSPTHLIKTRGQQVTLRCSSQSGHNTVSWYQQALGQGPQFIFQYYREEENGRGNFPPRFSGLQFPNYSSELNVNALELDDSALYLCASSGGPNKPQHFGDGTRLSIL.

This clone was found a few times. V gene TRBV28 combines with J gene TRBJ1-5; D gene unclear. The V and J ends lost 8 bases and 0 bases respectively, with 8 bases between them. The CDR3 is 13 amino acids. Germline CDR1 and CDR2: MDHEN and SYDVKM. The CDR3 bases are TGTGCCAGCGGCCTTTATAGCAATCAGCCCCAGCATTTT. It is translated as CASGLYSNQPQHF.

The chain couples TRBV27 to TRBJ1-2; D call uncertain. V was trimmed by 4 bases and J by 5 bases, leaving 14 bases between them. From germline, CDR1 is MNHEY and CDR2 SMNVEV (reference sequence). The CDR3 runs 14 residues. CDR3 sequence (DNA): TGTGCCAGCAGTTCGCGACTAGAGACTTATGGCTACACCTTC. Its translation: CASSSRLETYGYTF.

The chain is built from TRBV6-1 and TRBJ2-3; D not certain. This CDR3 is built from 17 residues. V lost 1 base and J lost 2, with 16 bases in between. Germline V gene sequence: CDR1 MNHNS, CDR2 SASEGT. CDR3 in DNA: TGTGCCAGCAGTGAAGTCCTACAATCCCAAACCACAGATACGCAGTATTTT. It yields the protein CASSEVLQSQTTDTQYF.

The V gene is TRBV13, the J gene TRBJ2-2; TRBD1 might be the D (5 bases). The CDR3 extends over 14 amino acids. The V and J ends lost 10 bases and 6 bases respectively, with 18 bases between them. CDR1 and CDR2 from the germline V gene are PRHDT and FYEKMQ (reference sequence). CDR3: CATRLQGDPGELFF. DNA for the CDR3: TGTGCCACCAGGTTGCAGGGCGATCCCGGGGAGCTGTTTTTT.

V is TRBV9 and J is TRBJ2-2, with TRBD2 matching over 10 bases. V gave up 6 bases and J gave up 8 bases; unmatched junction bases: 10. Germline lookup yields CDR1 SGDLS and CDR2 YYNGEE. The CDR3 contains 15 residues. CDR3 DNA: TGTGCCAGCACACGGCTAGCGGGGGATGCTGGGGAGCTGTTTTTT. It is translated as CASTRLAGDAGELFF.

The CDR3 DNA follows: TGTGCCTGGAGTGGAGGGGACAGCCTCTCCTACGAGCAGTACTTC. Amino acid sequence: CAWSGGDSLSYEQYF. The rearrangement uses TRBV30 and TRBJ2-7, with TRBD1 matching 7 bases. Germline V gene data show CDR1 as GTSNPN and CDR2 as SVGIG (reference sequence). This CDR3 is built from 15 residues. The ends lost 1 base at V and 0 bases at J; junction bases unmatched: 6.

This clone has a handful of counts. The J gene is TRBJ1-5, the V gene TRBV14; D gene ambiguous. The CDR3 contains 15 residues. V was trimmed by 4 bases and J by 3 bases, leaving 13 bases between them. Germline values: CDR1 SGHDN, CDR2 FVKESK. The CDR3 nucleotides are TGTGCCAGCAGCCTGCGGGGATTAGACAATCAGCCCCAGCATTTT. This codes for CASSLRGLDNQPQHF.

The CDR3 DNA follows: TGCGCCAGCAGCCAAGATCTGGGGCTCGCAGATACGCAGTATTTT. Translation gives CASSQDLGLADTQYF. The genes are TRBV4-1 and TRBJ2-3; D might be TRBD1 (5 bases). Trimming stripped 0 bases from V and 4 bases from J, with 11 bases between. The CDR3 runs 15 residues. From germline, CDR1 is MGHRA and CDR2 YSYEKL.

The chain links TRBV9 to TRBJ2-3; tentatively, D is TRBD2 (6 bases). V gave up 4 bases and J gave up 0 bases, with 12 bases separating them. The germline CDR1 and CDR2 sequences are SGDLS and YYNGEE. This CDR3 is 15 amino acids long. The CDR3, as DNA: TGTGCCAGCAGCTCAGACCTAGCGAGCACAGATACGCAGTATTTT. This codes for CASSSDLASTDTQYF.

The chain links TRBV6-5 to TRBJ2-1; 7 positions match TRBD2. Germline V lookup: CDR1 MNHEY, CDR2 SVGAGI. J lost 15 bases, V lost 6 bases, and 8 bases had no gene match. The CDR3 has 11 amino acids. The CDR3 coding sequence is TGTGCCAGCAGCCCAGGACTAGTTTGGTTCTTC. This gives the protein CASSPGLVWFF.

J is TRBJ1-2 and V is TRBV27, with TRBD1 matching over 8 bases. V shed 4 bases, J shed 6 bases, and the junction held 10 bases outside the gene matches. Germline CDR1 reads MNHEY; CDR2 reads SMNVEV (reference sequence). The CDR3 is 15 residues long. The CDR3 DNA sequence: TGTGCCAGCAGTTATTACGGACAGGGCAGTGATGGCTACACCTTC. Its protein is CASSYYGQGSDGYTF.

This sequence joins TRBV6-1 and TRBJ2-1, with D unresolved. V gave up 8 bases and J gave up 3 bases, with 5 bases separating them. CDR3 length: 11 residues. Per the germline V gene, CDR1 is MNHNS and CDR2 is SASEGT. The CDR3 DNA follows: TGTGCCAGCGGTGGCTACAATGAGCAGTTCTTC. Translation: CASGGYNEQFF.

The genes are TRBV7-9 and TRBJ1-1; D is ambiguous. Germline V gene sequence: CDR1 SEHNR, CDR2 FQNEAQ (reference sequence). This CDR3 contains 11 residues. V was cut by 3 bases and J by 6 bases, with 5 bases left in between. CDR3 sequence (DNA): TGTGCCAGCAGCTTTTTACCTGAAGCTTTCTTT. It is translated as CASSFLPEAFF.

The chain recombines TRBV30 with TRBJ2-2; the D gene is possibly TRBD2 (5 bases). CDR3 length equals 14 residues. Germline V gene data show CDR1 as GTSNPN and CDR2 as SVGIG (reference sequence). With 2 bases removed from V and 3 bases from J, the gap between germline ends came to 10 bases. The DNA of the CDR3 is TGTGCCTGGAGTCTAGCATCGGACACCGGGGAGCTGTTTTTT. It encodes CAWSLASDTGELFF.

The rearrangement links TRBV6-5 to TRBJ1-6; D is perhaps TRBD1 (6 bases). V was clipped by 6 bases and J by 14 bases, with 14 bases between them. This CDR3 spans 12 amino acids. Per germline, CDR1 MNHEY and CDR2 SVGAGI. The CDR3 DNA sequence: TGTGCCAGCAGGAGCCAGGGGTTTGCCCTCCACTTT. Translating it yields CASRSQGFALHF.

V gene TRBV28 combines with J gene TRBJ2-7; D uncertain. This CDR3 is 13 amino acids long. Trimming took 2 bases from V and 3 from J, leaving 8 bases between them. Germline V gene sequence: CDR1 MDHEN, CDR2 SYDVKM. The CDR3 reads CASSLAASYEQYF. The DNA for the CDR3 is TGTGCCAGCAGTTTAGCCGCCAGCTACGAGCAGTACTTC. Drawing the rest from reference TRBV28 and TRBJ2-7, the complete variable domain is DVKVTQSSRYLVKRTGEKVFLECVQDMDHENMFWYRQDPGLGLRLIYFSYDVKMKEKGDIPEGYSVSREKKERFSLILESASTNQTSMYLCASSLAASYEQYFGPGTRLTVT.

This chain joins TRBV6-1 and TRBJ1-1, with D perhaps matching TRBD1 (5 bases). The V end lost 2 bases, the J end lost 1 base, and 11 bases lay between the germline ends. The length of the CDR3 is 15 residues. From germline, CDR1 is MNHNS and CDR2 SASEGT. This CDR3 is CASSEPGTSNTEAFF. DNA of the CDR3: TGTGCCAGCAGTGAACCCGGGACTTCGAACACTGAAGCTTTCTTT.

Comments on this clone: One end of the junction is discordant with germline, which a read error may explain. V gene TRBV7-7 combines with J gene TRBJ2-5, with D maybe TRBD2 (6 bases). This CDR3 comprises 18 residues. CDR1 is SSHAT and CDR2 is FNYEAQ in the germline V gene (reference sequence). This CDR3 reads CASSLTAGRLVAQETQYF. In nucleotides, the CDR3 is TGTGCTAGCAGCTTAACCGCGGGGAGACTAGTTGCCCAAGAGACCCAGTACTTC.

The chain employs TRBV27 and TRBJ2-1; the D is unclear. The CDR3 loop spans 11 amino acids. Per germline, CDR1 MNHEY and CDR2 SMNVEV (reference sequence). V was shortened by 3 bases and J by 6 bases, with 3 bases between the two germline ends. The CDR3 here is CASSFGNEQFF. The DNA for the CDR3 is TGTGCCAGCAGTTTCGGCAATGAGCAGTTCTTC.

The J gene is TRBJ2-5, the V gene TRBV27; 9 bases map to TRBD2. The V and J ends lost 3 bases and 5 bases, in that order; junction bases with no gene match: 10. Germline CDR1 reads MNHEY; CDR2 reads SMNVEV (reference sequence). The CDR3 covers 16 residues. The CDR3 DNA is TGTGCCAGCAGTTTTCAATCCGGGACTAGCTACGAGACCCAGTACTTC. The encoded protein is CASSFQSGTSYETQYF.

The rearrangement joins TRBV11-2 to TRBJ2-7; 7 nucleotides line up with TRBD1. The CDR3 sequence is 13 residues long. With V trimmed by 5 bases and J by 7 bases, 8 bases remained unmatched. Germline values: CDR1 SGHAT, CDR2 FQNNGV. The CDR3 loop reads CASSQIGGVEQYF. CDR3 nucleotides: TGTGCCAGCAGCCAAATAGGGGGCGTTGAGCAGTACTTC. Full variable domain (remainder filled in from reference TRBV11-2 and TRBJ2-7): EAGVAQSPRYKIIEKRQSVAFWCNPISGHATLYWYQQILGQGPKLLIQFQNNGVVDDSQLPKDRFSAERLKGVDSTLKIQPAKLEDSAVYLCASSQIGGVEQYFGPGTRLTVT.

The V gene is TRBV11-3, the J gene TRBJ2-7; 8 nucleotides match TRBD2. V lost 2 bases and J lost 5; bases outside the gene matches: 5. The V gene's germline CDR1 is SGHNT and CDR2 YENEEA. The CDR3 loop spans 14 amino acids. This chain's CDR3 is CASSLSSGSHEQYF. The CDR3 DNA reads TGTGCCAGCAGCTTATCGAGCGGGAGTCACGAGCAGTACTTC.

The chain couples TRBV30 to TRBJ1-2; a weak D match, TRBD1 (6 bases). The CDR3 has 14 amino acids. Germline CDR1 GTSNPN, CDR2 SVGIG (reference sequence). V lost 0 bases, J lost 4 bases, and 12 bases lay in between. CDR3 DNA: TGTGCCTGGAGTGTCGGCAGGGGAATCTATGGCTACACCTTC. Protein sequence: CAWSVGRGIYGYTF. The full variable domain, in which reference TRBV30 and TRBJ1-2 provide the parts outside the CDR3, is SQTIHQWPATLVQPVGSPLSLECTVEGTSNPNLYWYRQAAGRGLQLLFYSVGIGQISSEVPQNLSASRPQDRQFILSSKKLLLSDSGFYLCAWSVGRGIYGYTFGSGTRLTVV.

This clone was detected only a few times. The chain combines TRBV5-6 with TRBJ1-3; D is unresolved. Germline assignment: CDR1 SGHDT and CDR2 YYEEEE. Trimming removed 2 bases from V and 3 bases from J, with 12 bases in between. The CDR3 sequence is 15 residues long. This CDR3 is CASSFPRTDGNTIYF. In DNA, the CDR3 is TGTGCCAGCAGCTTCCCACGAACAGATGGAAACACCATATATTTT.

This clone was found a few times. V is TRBV5-4 and J is TRBJ1-1; D is ambiguous. The CDR3 consists of 13 residues. Germline assignment: CDR1 SGHNT and CDR2 YYREEE (reference sequence). The V end lost 4 bases, the J end lost 4 bases, and 11 bases lay between the germline ends. CDR3 bases: TGTGCCAGCAGCGCGTTAAAAGGCACTGAAGCTTTCTTT. Translated: CASSALKGTEAFF. Looking up the rest from reference TRBV5-4 and TRBJ1-1 gives the full variable domain: ETGVTQSPTHLIKTRGQQVTLRCSSQSGHNTVSWYQQALGQGPQFIFQYYREEENGRGNFPPRFSGLQFPNYSSELNVNALELDDSALYLCASSALKGTEAFFGQGTRLTVV.